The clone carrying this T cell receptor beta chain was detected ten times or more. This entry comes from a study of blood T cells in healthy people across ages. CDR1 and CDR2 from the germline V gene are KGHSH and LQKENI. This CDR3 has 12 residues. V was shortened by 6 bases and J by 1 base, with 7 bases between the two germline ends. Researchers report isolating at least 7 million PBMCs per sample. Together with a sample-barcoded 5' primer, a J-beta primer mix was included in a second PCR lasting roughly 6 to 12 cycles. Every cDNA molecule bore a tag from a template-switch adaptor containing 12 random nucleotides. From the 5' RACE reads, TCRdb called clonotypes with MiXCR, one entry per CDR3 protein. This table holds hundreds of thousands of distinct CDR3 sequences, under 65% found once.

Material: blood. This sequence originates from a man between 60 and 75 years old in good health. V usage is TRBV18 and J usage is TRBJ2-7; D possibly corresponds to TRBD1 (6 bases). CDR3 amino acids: CASSDSSYEQYF. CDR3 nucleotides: TGTGCCAGCTCGGACAGTTCCTACGAGCAGTACTTC.